This T cell receptor beta chain was sequenced for a study of T cell responses to AZD1222 COVID-19 vaccine. Overall study context: Second-dose recipients at about 4 or about 12 weeks were treated as one pooled group.

To note about this clone: As yet, its antigen is unknown.

Trimming removed 0 bases at V and 2 bases at J, with 9 bases between. The CDR3 consists of 15 residues. The germline CDR1 and CDR2 sequences are SGHRS and YFSETQ. The data were produced by immunoSEQ multiplex PCR, yet TCRdb's version contains in-frame clones alone and is incomplete. This table has more than 95,000 clones, about 88% appearing once. General observations from the study: Within unmutated variant regions lay the reported targets of nearly half of spike-specific TCRs. Donors were largely white British and mainly female; clonal diversity was possibly underestimated. Scientists sampled the repertoires only once the peak T cell response had passed.

This receptor was identified in an adult in good health. V usage is TRBV5-1 and J usage is TRBJ2-1, with D perhaps TRBD1 or TRBD2 (5 bases each). Sequenced here: peripheral blood, sampled on day 0 of AZD1222 vaccination. This chain's CDR3 is CASSLGGVTYNEQFF. For the CDR3, the DNA is TGCGCCAGCAGCTTGGGAGGGGTCACCTACAATGAGCAGTTCTTC.